These 24 T cell receptor beta chains share one sample of origin, sequenced in a study of response to subunit inactivated influenza vaccine. MiXCR was run by TCRdb on the RT-PCR reads, yielding one entry per CDR3 protein. This table holds about 570,000 distinct CDR3 sequences, 12% found once. The input for sequencing was PBMCs from blood, taken on the day of vaccination. The receptors derive from a man aged 50 or older who received an inactivated influenza vaccine.

The V gene is TRBV7-2, the J gene TRBJ2-1, with 12 bases fitting TRBD2. In germline, CDR1 is SGHTA, CDR2 FQGNSA. With 4 bases clipped from V and 8 bases from J, the junction kept 9 bases outside the gene matches. There are 16 residues in the CDR3. The CDR3 reads CASSSPLAGGTDEQFF. CDR3 bases: TGTGCCAGCAGCTCACCTCTAGCGGGAGGGACCGATGAGCAGTTCTTC. Variable domain in full (rest from reference TRBV7-2 and TRBJ2-1): GAGVSQSPSNKVTEKGKDVELRCDPISGHTALYWYRQSLGQGLEFLIYFQGNSAPDKSGLPSDRFSAERTGGSVSTLTIQRTQQEDSAVYLCASSSPLAGGTDEQFFGPGTRLTVL.

The chain joins TRBV7-8 to TRBJ1-6, with D possibly matching TRBD1 (5 bases). Trimming took off 5 bases at V and 7 bases at J, with 15 bases between the two ends. This CDR3 spans 15 amino acids. Per germline, CDR1 SGHVS and CDR2 FQNEAQ. The CDR3 reads CASSISGTGNSPLHF. The CDR3 bases are TGTGCCAGCAGCATTTCCGGGACGGGGAATTCACCCCTCCACTTT.

The chain carries TRBV29-1 and TRBJ2-6; the D is unclear. V was clipped by 1 base and J by 0 bases, with 7 bases between them. Germline loops: CDR1 SQVTM, CDR2 ANQGSEA. The CDR3 loop spans 15 amino acids. CDR3 nucleotide sequence: TGCAGCGTTGAAGCATATCGCTCTGGGGCCAACGTCCTGACTTTC. Translated, it gives CSVEAYRSGANVLTF.

At least ten counts were recorded for this clonotype. The chain combines TRBV3-1 with TRBJ2-7; D is uncertain. The CDR3 is 12 amino acids. V was shortened by 1 base and J by 7 bases, with 8 bases between the two germline ends. Germline V lookup: CDR1 LGHDT, CDR2 YNNKEL (reference sequence). Written as DNA, the CDR3 is TGTGCCAGCAGCCAAGGCGGCAGGGAGCAGTACTTC. Encoded protein: CASSQGGREQYF.

The chain links TRBV14 to TRBJ2-3; the match to TRBD2 covers 8 bases. The V gene end was trimmed by 1 base and the J gene end by 3 bases; junction bases not matched to a gene: 9. The CDR3 has 17 residues. CDR1 and CDR2 from the germline V gene are SGHDN and FVKESK. CDR3 nucleotide sequence: TGTGCCAGCAGCCAAGGAGGGGATGGCGGGAGGACAGATACGCAGTATTTT. It codes for CASSQGGDGGRTDTQYF.

As to this clonotype: One end of the junction is discordant with germline, which a read error may explain. This sequence joins TRBV18 and TRBJ2-1; D call uncertain. Germline V gene sequence: CDR1 KGHSH, CDR2 LQKENI. This CDR3 is 15 amino acids long. CDR3 in DNA: TGTGCCAGCTCGCCACCCACAGCCTCCTACAATGAGCAGTTCTTC. Its translation: CASSPPTASYNEQFF.

At least ten counts were recorded for this clonotype. This rearrangement joins TRBV5-1 to TRBJ2-7; TRBD1 matches at 10 bases. Germline V gene data show CDR1 as SGHRS and CDR2 as YFSETQ. The CDR3 totals 16 residues. The J segment lost 3 bases and the V segment lost 4 bases, leaving 10 bases of the junction unmatched. The CDR3 region has the DNA TGCGCCAGCAGCGCGGGACAGGGGATCGGAATCTACGAGCAGTACTTC. Translating it yields CASSAGQGIGIYEQYF.

This chain joins TRBV12-3 or TRBV12-4 and TRBJ1-1, with D maybe TRBD1 (5 bases). This CDR3 is 14 amino acids long. The V end lost 6 bases, the J end lost 2 bases, and 13 bases lay between the germline ends. DNA of the CDR3: TGTGCCAGCAGATTCCAGGGCCTCAACACTGAAGCTTTCTTT. This sequence encodes CASRFQGLNTEAFF.

This clonotype was counted only a few times. The chain recombines TRBV11-2 with TRBJ2-3; the match to TRBD2 covers 7 bases. Germline V CDR1 and CDR2: SGHAT, FQNNGV. The V segment lost 5 bases and the J segment 4 bases; nucleotides outside the gene matches: 21. This CDR3 is built from 19 residues. CDR3 nucleotides: TGTGCCAGCAGCCCCCGCTGGAGCGGGACCATTCTTTGGGCAGATACGCAGTATTTT. This translates into CASSPRWSGTILWADTQYF.

This chain joins TRBV6-8 and TRBJ2-1; the D is unclear. Trimming removed 3 bases at V and 9 bases at J, with 9 bases between. The CDR3 extends over 12 amino acids. Germline CDR1 and CDR2: MNHGY and SAAAGT. This chain's CDR3 is CASSYFVPEQFF. The CDR3 DNA sequence: TGTGCCAGCAGTTATTTTGTACCTGAGCAGTTCTTC.

In this sample, this clonotype turned up a few times. The rearrangement joins TRBV25-1 to TRBJ2-7; 10 positions agree with TRBD1. The junction had 8 bases not matched to a gene; V was cut back by 3 bases and J by 3 bases. This CDR3 comprises 16 residues. Germline V gene sequence: CDR1 MGHDK, CDR2 SYGVNS. The CDR3, as DNA: TGTGCCAGCAGTGATCTTTTGCGGACAGGGGGCTACGAGCAGTACTTC. Protein: CASSDLLRTGGYEQYF.

The chain uses TRBV7-3 and TRBJ2-1; 10 bases fit TRBD1. The CDR3 is 19 amino acids. The V segment lost 6 bases and the J segment 8 bases; nucleotides outside the gene matches: 22. CDR1 and CDR2 from the germline V gene are SGHTA and FQGTGA. The CDR3, as DNA: TGTGCCAGCAGGACTCCAACAGCCACCGGGACAGGGGTTTCGGATGAGCAGTTCTTC. Its protein product is CASRTPTATGTGVSDEQFF.

This clonotype was seen a handful of times. The gene calls are TRBV5-6 and TRBJ2-4; 9 bases are a match to TRBD1. Germline V gives CDR1 SGHDT, CDR2 YYEEEE. V shed 4 bases, J shed 8 bases, and the junction held 7 bases outside the gene matches. This CDR3 has 14 amino acids. The CDR3 nucleotides are TGTGCCAGCAGCCCGACAGGGGGTACAGACATTCAGTACTTC. Translation: CASSPTGGTDIQYF.

Only a few counts were recorded for this clonotype. The V call is TRBV12-3 or TRBV12-4, the J call TRBJ2-2; D might be TRBD1 (5 bases). CDR3 length equals 15 residues. Trimming shortened V by 8 bases and J by 1 base, and 14 bases separated the two germline ends. In nucleotides, the CDR3 is TGTGCCAGCGGAAAGGGGCCCGGGAACACCGGGGAGCTGTTTTTT. Translating it yields CASGKGPGNTGELFF.

This rearrangement joins TRBV6-5 to TRBJ2-5; the D gene is possibly TRBD1 (6 bases). Trimming pared 2 bases from V and 5 bases from J, leaving 12 bases between. This CDR3 spans 14 amino acids. Germline CDR1 MNHEY, CDR2 SVGAGI. The CDR3 nucleotides read TGTGCCAGCAGTTACGCCCAGGGGATGGAGACCCAGTACTTC. Translated: CASSYAQGMETQYF.

The chain carries TRBV7-2 and TRBJ2-1; 8 bases match TRBD2. Trimming at V came to 11 bases and at J to 2 bases, leaving 14 bases not matched to a gene. Germline values: CDR1 SGHTA, CDR2 FQGNSA. This CDR3 contains 16 residues. CDR3: CALSNGRTSPYNEQFF. CDR3 coding DNA: TGTGCCCTATCAAACGGCCGGACTAGCCCCTACAATGAGCAGTTCTTC.

The chain recombines TRBV24-1 with TRBJ2-2; D remains ambiguous. The length of the CDR3 is 14 residues. Germline values: CDR1 KGHDR, CDR2 SFDVKD. The germline V and J ends were trimmed by 0 bases and 3 bases, with 4 bases remaining between them. CDR3 in DNA: TGTGCCACCAGTGATTTGGAAGACACCGGGGAGCTGTTTTTT. Protein: CATSDLEDTGELFF.

This chain joins TRBV18 and TRBJ2-7; 7 nucleotides line up with TRBD1. Germline-derived CDR1 and CDR2 are KGHSH and LQKENI. CDR3 length: 16 amino acids. V dropped 3 bases and J dropped 0; count of bases not matched to a gene: 8. CDR3 sequence: CASSPRTGYSSYEQYF. CDR3 sequence (DNA): TGTGCCAGCTCACCCCGGACAGGTTATAGCTCCTACGAGCAGTACTTC.

The genes are TRBV4-1 and TRBJ2-2; possible D gene TRBD2, 5 bases. Germline lookup yields CDR1 MGHRA and CDR2 YSYEKL. V was trimmed by 1 base and J by 6 bases, leaving 12 bases between them. The CDR3 runs to 15 residues. This CDR3 is CASSQGPGLAGELFF. The CDR3 DNA follows: TGCGCCAGCAGCCAAGGCCCCGGACTCGCCGGGGAGCTGTTTTTT.

This clonotype was counted between two and nine times. The chain joins TRBV28 to TRBJ2-3, with 10 nucleotides matching TRBD2. V dropped 4 bases and J dropped 3; count of bases not matched to a gene: 13. The germline V gene has CDR1 MDHEN and CDR2 SYDVKM. The CDR3 totals 18 residues. In nucleotides, the CDR3 is TGTGCCAGCAGTTCTTGGGCTAGCGGGGGTTATAGGACAGATACGCAGTATTTT. This gives the protein CASSSWASGGYRTDTQYF.

The genes are TRBV7-9 and TRBJ2-1; D is uncertain. Germline assignment: CDR1 SEHNR and CDR2 FQNEAQ (reference sequence). This CDR3 is built from 13 residues. The ends were cut back, 2 bases at V and 6 bases at J, with 8 bases in the middle. CDR3 sequence: CASSLHYSNEQFF. The CDR3, as DNA: TGTGCCAGCAGCTTACACTATTCCAATGAGCAGTTCTTC. Filled out from reference TRBV7-9 and TRBJ2-1, the complete variable domain reads DTGVSQNPRHKITKRGQNVTFRCDPISEHNRLYWYRQTLGQGPEFLTYFQNEAQLEKSRLLSDRFSAERPKGSFSTLEIQRTEQGDSAMYLCASSLHYSNEQFFGPGTRLTVL.

The chain uses TRBV12-3 or TRBV12-4 and TRBJ2-5; the D gene could be TRBD1 or TRBD2 (5 bases each). The CDR3 spans 14 residues. Trimming stripped 2 bases from V and 4 bases from J, with 11 bases between. CDR3 DNA: TGTGCCAGCAGTTTAACGGGACCGTTAGAGACCCAGTACTTC. Amino acids: CASSLTGPLETQYF.

The chain couples TRBV5-1 to TRBJ2-2, with D maybe TRBD1 (6 bases). The CDR3 consists of 16 residues. V lost 4 bases and J lost 3, with 16 bases in between. Per the germline V gene, CDR1 is SGHRS and CDR2 is YFSETQ. The CDR3 region is CASSPGTRTDTGELFF. DNA of the CDR3: TGCGCCAGCAGCCCGGGGACAAGGACAGACACCGGGGAGCTGTTTTTT.

This clonotype was seen more than once but under ten times. The J gene is TRBJ2-5, the V gene TRBV5-5, with 8 bases aligning to TRBD1. Trimming at V came to 2 bases and at J to 4 bases, leaving 4 bases not matched to a gene. CDR1 SGHKS and CDR2 YYEKEE come from the germline V gene (reference sequence). This CDR3 region has 14 residues. As DNA, the CDR3 is TGTGCCAGCAGCTTCACAGGGGGTCCAGAGACCCAGTACTTC. Amino acid sequence: CASSFTGGPETQYF.